These 10 T cell receptor beta chains came from one sample sequenced in a study of T-cell reconstitution after alpha-beta-depleted transplantation in children. This sample's TCRbeta library carried unique molecular identifier barcodes. TCRdb processed the PCR reads anew with MiXCR; each CDR3 protein has one entry. The table shows some 350,000 distinct CDR3 sequences, with about a sixth occurring only once. The source was PBMCs, mostly from graft donor cells, collected 360 days after TCRalphabeta/CD19-depleted stem cell transplant. Receptor source: a male patient aged 2 to 10 who had a stem cell transplant for acute lymphoblastic leukemia, so the T cells may come from the graft donor.

V is TRBV3-1 and J is TRBJ2-1; 8 nucleotides align to TRBD2. The CDR3 loop spans 15 amino acids. The germline gives CDR1 LGHDT, CDR2 YNNKEL (reference sequence). V was pared by 3 bases and J by 8 bases, with 9 bases of the junction left unmatched. The CDR3 DNA reads TGTGCCAGCAGCCAGGGAGCGGGAGACGCCGATGAGCAGTTCTTC. Encoded protein: CASSQGAGDADEQFF.

This clonotype was counted many times. The CDR3 nucleotides read TGTGCCAGCAGCTTCGAGAGGGGGTCCTACAATGAGCAGTTCTTC. It yields the protein CASSFERGSYNEQFF. This sequence joins TRBV5-5 and TRBJ2-1, with a possible D match to TRBD1 (6 bases). This CDR3 has 15 amino acids. Trimming took off 2 bases at V and 1 base at J, with 10 bases between the two ends. Germline CDR1 and CDR2: SGHKS and YYEKEE (reference sequence).

This chain connects TRBV12-3 or TRBV12-4 to TRBJ1-1, with D possibly TRBD1 on 5 matching bases. The V end lost 0 bases, the J end lost 2 bases, and 13 bases lay between the germline ends. The CDR3 totals 16 residues. DNA for the CDR3: TGTGCCAGCAGTTTAGCGGGACCGGAGAGCAACACTGAAGCTTTCTTT. Translation: CASSLAGPESNTEAFF.

This clonotype was picked up many times. The chain carries TRBV5-1 and TRBJ1-4; 9 bases fit TRBD1. The CDR3 totals 14 residues. CDR1 SGHRS and CDR2 YFSETQ come from the germline V gene. The junction had 5 bases not matched to a gene; V was cut back by 4 bases and J by 7 bases. Here the CDR3 reads CASSPGTGLEKLFF. The DNA of the CDR3 is TGCGCCAGCAGCCCCGGGACAGGGCTTGAAAAACTGTTTTTT.

This clonotype was detected many times. The chain is built from TRBV5-1 and TRBJ2-2; TRBD1 or TRBD2 may be the D gene (5 bases each). V lost 2 bases to trimming and J lost 3 bases, with 8 bases between them. Germline V lookup: CDR1 SGHRS, CDR2 YFSETQ. The CDR3 sequence is 14 residues long. CDR3 nucleotides: TGCGCCAGCAGCTTCGAGGGGTACACCGGGGAGCTGTTTTTT. Protein sequence: CASSFEGYTGELFF.

The chain carries TRBV12-3 or TRBV12-4 and TRBJ1-2; TRBD1 aligns across 7 bases. The trim removed 6 bases at V and 6 bases at J, leaving 13 bases unmatched. The CDR3 totals 15 residues. CDR3 protein: CASSVAGQRTHGYTF. The CDR3, as DNA: TGTGCCAGCAGCGTGGCGGGACAGCGAACGCATGGCTACACCTTC.

This rearrangement joins TRBV11-2 to TRBJ2-1; 7 bases match TRBD1. Germline CDR1 and CDR2: SGHAT and FQNNGV. The CDR3 extends over 15 amino acids. V was pared by 6 bases and J by 1 base, with 6 bases of the junction left unmatched. The chain's CDR3 is CASRDGQVSYNEQFF. The DNA for the CDR3 is TGTGCCAGCAGAGACGGACAGGTTTCCTACAATGAGCAGTTCTTC.

The rearrangement links TRBV9 to TRBJ2-1; 9 positions match TRBD2. The length of the CDR3 is 15 residues. V shed 3 bases and J 2 bases; nucleotides not matched to a gene: 3. Per the germline V gene, CDR1 is SGDLS and CDR2 is YYNGEE. The CDR3 DNA follows: TGTGCCAGCAGCGCAGCGGGAGGCCCCTACAATGAGCAGTTCTTC. Translating gives CASSAAGGPYNEQFF.

There are a few counts of this clonotype. The chain links TRBV5-1 to TRBJ2-3; D may match TRBD1 or TRBD2 (5 bases each). CDR3 size: 16 residues. Germline CDR1 is SGHRS and CDR2 is YFSETQ. The V and J ends lost 4 bases and 2 bases respectively, with 17 bases between them. The CDR3 region is CASSQSTGTFTDTQYF. The CDR3 bases are TGCGCCAGCAGCCAATCCACCGGGACCTTCACAGATACGCAGTATTTT.

V is TRBV12-3 or TRBV12-4 and J is TRBJ2-6; tentatively, D is TRBD1 (6 bases). Trimming left V 6 bases short and J 0 bases short, with 15 bases between. This CDR3 comprises 17 residues. The DNA for the CDR3 is TGTGCCAGCAGCCCCCACACAGGGAGCTCTGGGGCCAACGTCCTGACTTTC. Its protein is CASSPHTGSSGANVLTF.